These T cell receptor beta chains were read from a single sample in a study of T cell responses to AZD1222 COVID-19 vaccine. Some clones are missing from TCRdb's copy, which holds only in-frame ones; the method was immunoSEQ multiplex PCR. Of roughly 150,000 clones detected, about 85% appear once; the ten largest clones hold 5.5% to 8%. The source was peripheral blood, collected after recovery from COVID-19. These receptors were taken from an adult who had recovered from COVID-19. CDR3s include the opening cysteine and the closing phenylalanine or tryptophan. A D gene is named only where the DNA matches it firmly. The size entry is marked missing in some rows and otherwise reads once, few, many or a size class.

V: TRBV7-2; size: NA; J: TRBJ2-7; D: TRBD2; CDR3: CASSLRATSGGYYEQYF; DNA: TGTGCCAGCAGCTTAAGGGCGACTAGCGGGGGATATTACGAGCAGTACTTC
V: TRBV6-5; size: few; J: TRBJ2-7; D: NA; CDR3: CASSPDSPYEQYF; DNA: TGTGCCAGCAGTCCTGACAGTCCCTACGAGCAGTACTTC
V: TRBV19; size: few; J: TRBJ1-2; D: TRBD1; CDR3: CASSRGDRGSSNYGYTF; DNA: TGTGCCAGTAGTAGAGGGGACAGGGGGTCCTCTAACTATGGCTACACCTTC
V: TRBV2; size: NA; J: TRBJ1-1; D: NA; CDR3: CATTVGGDEAFF; DNA: TGTGCCACTACGGTGGGGGGGGATGAAGCTTTCTTT
V: TRBV7-9; size: NA; J: TRBJ1-3; D: NA; CDR3: CASSLARFSGNTIYF; DNA: TGTGCCAGCAGCTTAGCAAGGTTCTCTGGAAACACCATATATTTT
V: TRBV7-3; size: NA; J: TRBJ2-3; D: NA; CDR3: CASSPAGDADTQYF; DNA: TGTGCCAGCAGCCCAGCAGGGGATGCAGATACGCAGTATTTT
V: TRBV3-1/TRBV3-2; size: NA; J: TRBJ2-7; D: NA; CDR3: CASSQSQGYEQYF; DNA: TGTGCCAGCAGCCAAAGTCAGGGCTACGAGCAGTACTTC
V: TRBV19; size: few; J: TRBJ1-2; D: NA; CDR3: CASSSTGPLGYGYTF; DNA: TGTGCCAGTAGTTCCACAGGACCTCTAGGCTATGGCTACACCTTC
V: TRBV18; size: NA; J: TRBJ1-1; D: NA; CDR3: CASSRDPGVDTEAFF; DNA: TGTGCCAGCTCCCGTGACCCGGGGGTAGACACTGAAGCTTTCTTT
V: TRBV7-2; size: NA; J: TRBJ2-5; D: TRBD2; CDR3: CASSLDGRAGETQYF; DNA: TGTGCCAGCAGCTTAGACGGGAGGGCAGGGGAGACCCAGTACTTC
V: TRBV7-8; size: NA; J: TRBJ1-6; D: NA; CDR3: CASSLNGQGSYNSPLHF; DNA: TGTGCCAGCAGCTTAAACGGGCAGGGCTCCTATAATTCACCCCTCCACTTT
V: TRBV9; size: few; J: TRBJ2-1; D: TRBD1; CDR3: CASSVGTGRGEQFF; DNA: TGTGCCAGCAGCGTAGGGACAGGGCGGGGTGAGCAGTTCTTC
V: TRBV5-1; size: NA; J: TRBJ2-3; D: TRBD2; CDR3: CASSLAGLAGGLIGTDTQYF; DNA: TGCGCCAGCAGCTTGGCCGGACTAGCGGGGGGCCTCATAGGCACAGATACGCAGTATTTT
V: TRBV19; size: NA; J: TRBJ2-3; D: NA; CDR3: CASSLEGSSTDTQYF; DNA: TGTGCCAGTAGCCTGGAGGGATCTAGCACAGATACGCAGTATTTT
V: TRBV29-1; size: NA; J: TRBJ1-1; D: TRBD1; CDR3: CSARTGVVNTEAFF; DNA: TGCAGCGCTCGGACAGGGGTAGTTAACACTGAAGCTTTCTTT
V: TRBV5-4; size: NA; J: TRBJ2-7; D: NA; CDR3: CASSPRRQAYEQYF; DNA: TGTGCCAGCAGCCCCCGGCGGCAGGCGTACGAGCAGTACTTC
V: TRBV3-1/TRBV3-2; size: NA; J: TRBJ1-1; D: NA; CDR3: CASSARGARDTEAFF; DNA: TGTGCCAGCAGCGCAAGGGGGGCGAGGGACACTGAAGCTTTCTTT
V: TRBV5-1; size: NA; J: TRBJ2-7; D: NA; CDR3: CASSDIEASKPEQYF; DNA: TGCGCCAGCAGCGACATAGAGGCCTCCAAACCCGAGCAGTACTTC
V: TRBV9; size: NA; J: TRBJ2-3; D: TRBD1; CDR3: CASSASGQGLPDTQYF; DNA: TGTGCCAGCAGCGCCAGCGGACAGGGTCTCCCAGATACGCAGTATTTT
V: TRBV11-2; size: NA; J: TRBJ2-5; D: NA; CDR3: CASSFRRGQETQYF; DNA: TGTGCCAGCAGCTTTCGCCGCGGACAAGAGACCCAGTACTTC
V: TRBV24-1; size: once; J: TRBJ2-2; D: TRBD1; CDR3: CATSDTGETGELFF; DNA: TGTGCCACCAGTGACACAGGGGAAACCGGGGAGCTGTTTTTT
V: TRBV27; size: NA; J: TRBJ1-2; D: TRBD1; CDR3: CASTGTGRKGGYTF; DNA: TGTGCCAGCACCGGGACAGGGAGGAAGGGTGGCTACACCTTC
V: TRBV10-3; size: few; J: TRBJ1-1; D: NA; CDR3: CAISRQNTEAFF; DNA: TGTGCCATCAGTCGACAGAACACTGAAGCTTTCTTT
V: TRBV29-1; size: NA; J: TRBJ1-1; D: NA; CDR3: CSVDRARGAEAFF; DNA: TGCAGCGTTGACAGGGCCCGAGGGGCTGAAGCTTTCTTT
V: TRBV28; size: few; J: TRBJ1-2; D: NA; CDR3: CASSSSYGYTF; DNA: TGTGCCAGCAGTTCTAGCTATGGCTACACCTTC
V: TRBV14; size: NA; J: TRBJ2-1; D: NA; CDR3: CASSQDRRYNEQFF; DNA: TGTGCCAGCAGCCAAGACAGACGGTACAATGAGCAGTTCTTC
V: TRBV3-1/TRBV3-2; size: few; J: TRBJ2-5; D: TRBD2; CDR3: CASSQFLAGQETQYF; DNA: TGTGCCAGCAGCCAGTTCCTAGCGGGGCAAGAGACCCAGTACTTC
V: TRBV15; size: once; J: TRBJ1-4; D: TRBD1; CDR3: CATLSTGGIGTGDEKLFF; DNA: TGTGCCACTCTTTCGACAGGGGGAATTGGGACTGGGGATGAAAAACTGTTTTTT
V: TRBV3-1/TRBV3-2; size: NA; J: TRBJ2-5; D: TRBD2; CDR3: CASSQAGTSGKETQYF; DNA: TGTGCCAGCAGCCAAGCCGGGACTAGCGGGAAAGAGACCCAGTACTTC
V: TRBV7-2; size: NA; J: TRBJ2-5; D: NA; CDR3: CASSFGGGETQYF; DNA: TGTGCCAGCAGCTTCGGGGGTGGGGAGACCCAGTACTTC
V: TRBV9; size: NA; J: TRBJ1-2; D: NA; CDR3: CASSSPQGRHYGYTF; DNA: TGTGCCAGCAGCTCCCCTCAGGGGAGGCACTACGGCTACACCTTC
V: TRBV3-1/TRBV3-2; size: NA; J: TRBJ1-6; D: TRBD1; CDR3: CASSPWDRGTNSPLHF; DNA: TGTGCCAGCAGCCCATGGGACAGGGGGACTAATTCACCCCTCCACTTT
V: TRBV6-5; size: once; J: TRBJ2-7; D: TRBD2; CDR3: CASSTSTSGSYEQYF; DNA: TGTGCCAGCAGTACCTCCACTAGCGGCTCCTACGAGCAGTACTTC
V: TRBV5-6; size: NA; J: TRBJ2-7; D: NA; CDR3: CASSLLREQYF; DNA: TGTGCCAGCAGCTTGCTGAGGGAGCAGTACTTC
V: TRBV27; size: once; J: TRBJ2-1; D: TRBD1; CDR3: CASSSTGTGVYNEQFF; DNA: TGTGCCAGCAGTTCAACCGGGACAGGGGTTTACAATGAGCAGTTCTTC
V: TRBV24-1; size: NA; J: TRBJ2-1; D: TRBD1; CDR3: CATKSGTGKRNEQFF; DNA: TGTGCCACTAAGTCCGGGACAGGGAAAAGGAATGAGCAGTTCTTC
V: TRBV7-2; size: once; J: TRBJ2-4; D: NA; CDR3: CASSLEDDIQYF; DNA: TGTGCCAGCAGCTTAGAGGACGACATTCAGTACTTC
V: TRBV7-6; size: NA; J: TRBJ2-5; D: NA; CDR3: CASSFTGTSQETQYF; DNA: TGTGCCAGCAGCTTTACCGGGACAAGTCAAGAGACCCAGTACTTC
V: TRBV9; size: NA; J: TRBJ1-1; D: NA; CDR3: CASSPTSPSPAEAFF; DNA: TGTGCCAGCAGCCCAACATCACCCAGCCCGGCTGAAGCTTTCTTT
V: TRBV14; size: NA; J: TRBJ1-5; D: TRBD1; CDR3: CASRPDRSYNQPQHF; DNA: TGTGCCAGCAGACCGGACAGGTCATACAATCAGCCCCAGCATTTT
V: TRBV18; size: NA; J: TRBJ1-5; D: NA; CDR3: CASSPTPTLSNQPQHF; DNA: TGTGCCAGCTCACCCACTCCGACGCTTAGCAATCAGCCCCAGCATTTT
V: TRBV20-1; size: once; J: TRBJ2-5; D: NA; CDR3: CSASGGQQETQYF; DNA: TGCAGTGCTAGTGGTGGACAGCAAGAGACCCAGTACTTC
V: TRBV7-3; size: few; J: TRBJ2-1; D: NA; CDR3: CASSEDSYNEQFF; DNA: TGTGCCAGCAGCGAGGACAGCTACAATGAGCAGTTCTTC
V: TRBV9; size: NA; J: TRBJ1-3; D: NA; CDR3: CASSVAGLNGNTIYF; DNA: TGTGCCAGCAGCGTAGCAGGGCTAAATGGAAACACCATATATTTT
V: TRBV15; size: NA; J: TRBJ2-3; D: NA; CDR3: CATSRGGRNTDTQYF; DNA: TGTGCCACCAGCAGAGGAGGGAGAAACACAGATACGCAGTATTTT
V: TRBV6-4; size: NA; J: TRBJ1-2; D: NA; CDR3: CASSAADGVRYGYTF; DNA: TGTGCCAGCAGTGCCGCCGACGGTGTCCGGTATGGCTACACCTTC
V: TRBV5-1; size: few; J: TRBJ1-4; D: TRBD1; CDR3: CASSHRPGQGLRGNEKLFF; DNA: TGCGCCAGCAGCCATCGACCGGGACAGGGTCTAAGGGGGAATGAAAAACTGTTTTTT
V: TRBV20-1; size: NA; J: TRBJ1-3; D: NA; CDR3: CSASDGNTIYF; DNA: TGCAGTGCTAGTGATGGAAACACCATATATTTT
V: TRBV7-9; size: NA; J: TRBJ2-7; D: NA; CDR3: CASDPGLDLGQYF; DNA: TGTGCCAGCGATCCCGGGTTGGACTTGGGGCAGTACTTC
V: TRBV14; size: NA; J: TRBJ2-7; D: NA; CDR3: CASSQVAGRFSYEQYF; DNA: TGTGCCAGCAGCCAAGTTGCGGGCAGATTCTCCTACGAGCAGTACTTC
V: TRBV4-3; size: once; J: TRBJ2-2; D: NA; CDR3: CASSQGLGELFF; DNA: TGCGCCAGCAGCCAAGGGCTAGGGGAGCTGTTTTTT
V: TRBV10-3; size: NA; J: TRBJ1-4; D: NA; CDR3: CAISGGSNEKLFF; DNA: TGTGCCATCAGTGGGGGGAGCAATGAAAAACTGTTTTTT
V: TRBV6-6; size: NA; J: TRBJ2-3; D: TRBD1; CDR3: CASSYLRQGTDTQYF; DNA: TGTGCCAGCAGTTACCTGAGACAGGGAACAGATACGCAGTATTTT
V: TRBV18; size: NA; J: TRBJ1-1; D: TRBD1; CDR3: CASSSTGDTEAFF; DNA: TGTGCCAGCTCGTCTACAGGGGACACTGAAGCTTTCTTT
V: TRBV20-1; size: NA; J: TRBJ1-2; D: NA; CDR3: CSARDKGYTF; DNA: TGCAGTGCTAGAGATAAAGGCTACACCTTC